This T cell receptor beta chain is drawn from a study of molecular identifiers for immune sequencing clone quantification listed by TCRdb under 2018. For context, the study as a whole: In a replicate experiment, RNA from roughly 20,000 or 100,000 naive CD8 T cells was split into five aliquots, four of which were sequenced. The study was a methods study using CD8 T cells to benchmark molecular-identifier clustering-based TCR repertoire sequencing (MIDCIRS) and TCR RNA copy counting.

Naive CD8 T cell libraries were made from 20,000 to 1,000,000 sorted cells using 10%, 30% or 50% of purified RNA. Naive CD8 T cells were FACS-sorted as CD8+CD4-CCR7+CD45RA+ on a BD FACSAria II into RLT Plus buffer. Detection sensitivity was tested by spiking Jurkat RNA equal to ten TCR copies' worth into samples containing 20,000-1,000,000 naive CD8 T cells. CD8 T cells were enriched using RosetteSep CD8+ T Cell Enrichment Cocktail and Ficoll-Paque, and the enriched cells then underwent ACK red cell lysis. Library method: PCR. Sequenced on an Illumina HiSeq 4000. Bulk TCR libraries were generated as previously described, with the TCR primers listed in Table S5 used. The Qiagen AllPrep DNA/RNA kit was used to purify total RNA. Before analysis, reads from multiple sequencing runs of one library were combined. From the authors' description of their analysis: Reads were retained only if the reads had an exact TCR constant sequence, and the retained reads were trimmed to 150 nt and grouped according to their 12-nt molecular barcodes. Reads in each barcode group were sub-clustered using a 15% Levenshtein threshold, and a quality-weighted consensus sequence was built for each RNA molecule. Non-functional sequences were removed, as were lower-count sequences one edit away from another. Based on a fit of two negative binomial distributions, barcode sub-clusters having less than 20% of the maximum read count were discarded. TCRdb cleaned the public reads at Q25 with fastp, built clones with MiXCR and kept in-frame beta chains. Rows are unified per CDR3 protein, each entry keeping the most common DNA and genes. TCRdb's processing, not the authors', yielded these V and J calls. Counted in this sample were about 640,000 distinct CDR3 sequences; around 20% of them appeared once. 0.85% of the sample lies in the top ten.

What the work shows at the level of the full study, not this receptor alone: Highly expanded clone sizes could be underestimated if identical TCR molecules share a barcode. Clones above 20 RNA copies held over 98% of molecules in CMV-specific effector cells but under 1% in naive cells. Even against a background of about a million naive CD8 T cells, spiked-in Jurkat TCR RNA amounting to a single cell's worth was reported to be detectable. When barcode sub-clustering was left out, chimeric consensus sequences inflated TCR diversity, with chimeras reaching as high as 47%. Spiked-in Jurkat TCR RNA (around 9 copies' worth), which is not part of the donor repertoire, was contained in the naive libraries. Modeling estimated around 3.2 recovered TCR RNA copies per cell, compared with about ten by digital PCR, which implies 30% to 35% capture efficiency.

About this clonotype itself: Which antigen it targets is not known. A much larger clonotype is one base distant, so this may be a read error.

The CDR3 runs 14 residues from the cysteine to the phenylalanine. The sequence is cut down to CDR3 DNA, 42 bases in frame from base 1. CDR1 LNHDA and CDR2 SQIVND are derived from the germline V gene (reference sequence). Trimming removed 7 bases from V and 2 bases from J, leaving 12 bases between the germline ends. Recombination connected TRBV19 to TRBJ1-5; the D region possibly corresponds to TRBD1 (5 bases align). Sequencing input: naive CD8+ T cells from blood, with Jurkat cell RNA spiked in. The cell subset or site label, read with the paper, signifies: FACS-sorted CD8+CD4-CCR7+CD45RA+ naive T cells. The TCR sequence derives from a human donor in good health. Some libraries in this study had Jurkat cell RNA spiked in. The sequenced DNA is TGTGCCAGTATTATTGACAGCCGCAATCAGCCCCAGCATTTT. This yields the protein CASIIDSRNQPQHF.